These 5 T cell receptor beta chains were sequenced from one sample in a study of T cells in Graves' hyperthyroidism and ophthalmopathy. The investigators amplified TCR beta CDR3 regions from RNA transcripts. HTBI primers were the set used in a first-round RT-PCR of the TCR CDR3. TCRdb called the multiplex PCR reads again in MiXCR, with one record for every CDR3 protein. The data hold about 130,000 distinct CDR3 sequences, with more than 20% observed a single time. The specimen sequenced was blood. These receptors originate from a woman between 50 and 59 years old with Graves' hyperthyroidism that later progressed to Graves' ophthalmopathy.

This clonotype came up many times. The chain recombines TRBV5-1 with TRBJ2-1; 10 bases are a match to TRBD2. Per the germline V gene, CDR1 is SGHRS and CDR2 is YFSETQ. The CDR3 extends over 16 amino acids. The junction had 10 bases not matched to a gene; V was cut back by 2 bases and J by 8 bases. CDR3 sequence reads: CASSFRTSGTSDEQFF. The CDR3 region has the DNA TGCGCCAGCAGCTTCCGGACTAGCGGTACGAGCGATGAGCAGTTCTTC. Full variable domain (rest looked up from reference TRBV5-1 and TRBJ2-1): KAGVTQTPRYLIKTRGQQVTLSCSPISGHRSVSWYQQTPGQGLQFLFEYFSETQRNKGNFPGRFSGRQFSNSRSEMNVSTLELGDSALYLCASSFRTSGTSDEQFFGPGTRLTVL.

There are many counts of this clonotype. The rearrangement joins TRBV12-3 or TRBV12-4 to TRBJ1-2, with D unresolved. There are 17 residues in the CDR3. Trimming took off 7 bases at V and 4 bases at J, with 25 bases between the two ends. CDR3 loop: CASTPVAQKAGGYGYTF. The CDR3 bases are TGTGCCAGCACCCCAGTGGCCCAGAAGGCAGGAGGCTATGGCTACACCTTC.

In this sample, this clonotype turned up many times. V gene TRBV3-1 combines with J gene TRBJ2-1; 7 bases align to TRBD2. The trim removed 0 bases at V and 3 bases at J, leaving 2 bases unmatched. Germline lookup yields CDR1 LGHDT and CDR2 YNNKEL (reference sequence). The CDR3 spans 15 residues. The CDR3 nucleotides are TGTGCCAGCAGCCAAGACGGGAGGAGCTACAATGAGCAGTTCTTC. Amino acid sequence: CASSQDGRSYNEQFF.

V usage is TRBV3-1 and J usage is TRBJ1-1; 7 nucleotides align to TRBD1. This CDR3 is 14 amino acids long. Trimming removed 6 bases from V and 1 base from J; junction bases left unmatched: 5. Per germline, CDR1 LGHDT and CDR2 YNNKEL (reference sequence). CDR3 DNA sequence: TGTGCCAGCAGACCGGGACAGAAGAACACTGAAGCTTTCTTT. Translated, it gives CASRPGQKNTEAFF.

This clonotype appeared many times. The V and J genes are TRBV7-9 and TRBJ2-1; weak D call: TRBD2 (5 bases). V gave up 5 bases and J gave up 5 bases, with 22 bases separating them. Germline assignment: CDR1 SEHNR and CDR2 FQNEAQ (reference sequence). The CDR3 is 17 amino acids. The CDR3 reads CASSPVFREKANNEQFF. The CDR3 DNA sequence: TGTGCCAGCAGCCCCGTCTTTAGGGAGAAGGCCAACAATGAGCAGTTCTTC.